This T cell receptor beta chain was documented in a study of a mutant IDH1 vaccine in newly diagnosed glioma. Comments on this clone: The antigen remains unidentified.

Germline values: CDR1 MNHEY, CDR2 SMNVEV (reference sequence). The CDR3 is made up of 14 amino acids. Trimming removed 7 bases from V and 6 bases from J; junction bases left unmatched: 12. The sample's time point: week 47, end of study. Vaccinated patients received 300 ug of mutant IDH1 20-mer peptide per dose, with topical imiquimod. Sequenced by immunoSEQ multiplex PCR; TCRdb stores in-frame clones only, minus some. Among around 50,000 clones listed, roughly 84% were seen once. This TCR came from a woman in her twenties or thirties with glioma. Some clones in this sample may be carry-over from other donors' samples. This material consisted of PBMCs, taken from a glioma patient whose treatment included an IDH1 peptide vaccine. The chain recombines TRBV27 with TRBJ2-7, with 7 bases that match TRBD1. Written as DNA, the CDR3 is TGTGCCAGCAACGGATACCCTCCAGGGGGCGAGCAGTACTTC. Its translation is CASNGYPPGGEQYF.